What follows is one T cell receptor (beta chain) and its context. Its antigen is not known. Primed by a sample-barcoded 5' primer and a J-beta primer mix, a second PCR proceeded for about 7 to 12 cycles. Each cDNA was tagged by a template-switch adaptor containing 12 random nucleotides. TCRdb recomputed calls from the 5' RACE reads with MiXCR, one row per CDR3 protein. Of over 600,000 distinct CDR3 sequences in the sample, roughly 50% are singletons; the top ten hold roughly 24%. The germline CDR1 and CDR2 sequences are SGHTA and FQGTGA. CDR3 length equals 16 residues. The V gene end was trimmed by 6 bases and the J gene end by 6 bases; junction bases not matched to a gene: 14. The donors, aged about 6 to 95, were healthy Caucasians from Russia. This sample is drawn from a study of blood T cells in healthy people across ages. The study, taken as a whole, reports: Strong correlation was found linking TCR beta diversity to naive T cell percentage. As age increased, TCR beta diversity per million T cells fell in a roughly linear fashion.

This clonotype was obtained from a man aged 35 to 55 in good health. The chain couples TRBV7-3 to TRBJ2-3; 8 nucleotides align to TRBD2. Sequencing input: blood. The CDR3 reads CASSQNGGETYDTQYF. The CDR3 nucleotides are TGTGCCAGCAGTCAAAACGGGGGGGAGACCTATGATACGCAGTATTTT.